This record concerns one T cell receptor (beta chain) sequence. This clonotype appeared many times. The antigen it recognizes is unknown. No base quality values were provided; no much bigger clone lies one nucleotide off. Inclusive of the bounding cysteine and phenylalanine, the CDR3 is 11 residues long. Only CDR3 DNA is held: 33 bases, read in frame from base 1. Looking up the germline V gene (reference sequence) yields CDR1 SEHNR and CDR2 FQNEAQ. The V and J ends are trimmed by 4 bases and 6 bases, leaving 4 bases between them. Ficoll-Paque density gradient centrifugation was the method used to isolate PBMCs. These data are taken from a study of T-cell memory formation after mild COVID-19 (dated by TCRdb to about 2021). For the study in its entirety: Most TCR sequence clusters were specific to one of the two donors. The cohort comprised two young, previously healthy adult volunteers, one female and one male. In a couple of donors, T-cell clones that expanded and contracted after mild COVID-19 were tracked by sequencing TCRalpha and TCRbeta repertoires over time.

General study outcomes and caveats: The study covered only a couple of mild cases, and larger cohorts including severe cases with pre-infection samples were considered necessary. The second-wave clones that peaked on day 37 were not confirmed to be SARS-CoV-2 specific. Contracting CD4+ clones turned up mainly in the CM and EM memory subsets, whereas EMRA was where CD8+ clones were enriched. Some responding clones were detected in pre-infection memory, which suggested that pre-existing cross-reactive memory T cells had joined the SARS-CoV-2 response. From day 15 to 85, contracting clones showed balanced CD4/CD8 phenotypes, whereas a second wave of clones that expanded from day 15 to 37 leaned towards CD4+.

TCRdb records Illumina NovaSeq 6000 as the sequencer. Using 5'RACE with constant-segment primers, TCRalpha and TCRbeta cDNA libraries were constructed, with sample barcodes and unique molecular identifiers added in the process. Trizol reagent was used to extract RNA from every sample. Amplification of the libraries took two PCR steps, and the second step added a second sample barcode plus Illumina TruSeq adapters. The libraries were sequenced on an Illumina NovaSeq using 2 x 150 bp paired-end reads. The source study handled its data this way. Demultiplexing of reads and collapsing into UMI-guided consensus sequences were performed with migec v1.2.7. Using mixcr v2.1.11, UMI consensuses were aligned to TRA and TRB V and J templates and then assembled into clonotypes. A clonotype was counted as expanded or contracted only when both edgeR and NoisET called the clonotype significant, with the noise models trained on biological replicates. edgeR calls used a false discovery rate-adjusted p below 0.01 and a log2 fold-change threshold of 1. As an exploratory analysis of dynamics, max-normalized trajectories of the 1000 most abundant clonotypes were examined by PCA with hierarchical clustering. The CD4 or CD8 phenotype of responding clones was assigned using the separately sequenced CD4+ and CD8+ repertoires. TCRdb handled the public reads itself, with Q25 trimming in fastp and clone calling in MiXCR, and kept productive beta chains. When rows share a CDR3 protein, they turn into one entry using the most common DNA and genes. These V and J calls originate from TCRdb's pipeline instead of the authors' own analysis. The table for this sample lists under 350,000 distinct CDR3 sequences; about 16% of them were counted only once. The ten largest make up roughly 22% of the sample.

The chain employs TRBV7-9 and TRBJ2-1, with the D gene call left open. This TCR was sampled from a man aged 18 to 30 who had mild COVID-19 (a few samples of this study predate the infection). The sample titles of this study are shuffled in the database, so cell type and time point are left out; the donor was told from shared clones. The sample consisted of PBMCs or a T cell subset sorted from them (not recorded which). The CDR3 region: CASSSSNEQFF. At the DNA level, the sequence is TGTGCCAGCAGCTCTAGCAATGAGCAGTTCTTC.